This TCR beta chain was captured by sequencing in a study of shared clonotypes between healthy human individuals. Several immunoSEQ plates received, in even portions, the genomic DNA of each subset. Method: immunoSEQ multiplex PCR; TCRdb's copy keeps in-frame clones and lacks some. The sample shows around 1.9 million clones, 93% of them seen only once. This clone has just a few counts. Its antigen remains unidentified. V lost 11 bases and J lost 6; bases outside the gene matches: 7. Germline CDR1 is LNHDA and CDR2 is SQIVND (reference sequence). The CDR3 spans 13 residues. CD45RO-negative CD8 cells positively selected for CCR7 made up the naive population, which excluded terminally differentiated effector memory CD45RA+ cells. General study points: With few donors, the genetic and exposure-history diversity represented was limited.

The TCR sequence derives from a man aged 18 to 35 in good health. Some clones in this sample may be carry-over from other donors' samples. This chain joins TRBV19 and TRBJ2-1; 10 nucleotides agree with TRBD2. Sequenced sample: naive CD8+ T cells from PBMCs. CDR3 sequence reads: CASRPSGSNEQFF. The CDR3 DNA follows: TGTGCCTCCCGTCCTAGCGGGAGCAATGAGCAGTTCTTC.